The rows below give T cell receptor beta chains drawn from one sample of a study of blood T cell repertoires in COVID-19. The repertoire was sequenced with immunoSEQ multiplex PCR; TCRdb's copy has only in-frame clones and lacks some. Among approximately 50,000 clones, 70% to 85% were seen once, and the ten largest hold roughly 11%. The sample was peripheral blood. The origin of the receptors is a man older than 75 with COVID-19, enrolled during active disease. Both conserved end residues are part of each CDR3. A D gene is named only where the DNA matches it firmly. Only some rows state a clone size, as once, few, many or a class for expanded clones.

clone_size: NA; v_call: TRBV3-1/TRBV3-2; j_call: TRBJ1-2; d_call: TRBD1; cdr3_nt: TGTGCCAGCAGCCGGGACAGGGCTAACTATGGCTACACCTTC; cdr3_aa: CASSRDRANYGYTF
clone_size: NA; v_call: TRBV29-1; j_call: TRBJ2-4; d_call: NA; cdr3_nt: TGCAGCGTTGCCCCGGGACAAAGAGCCAAAAACATTCAGTACTTC; cdr3_aa: CSVAPGQRAKNIQYF
clone_size: NA; v_call: TRBV5-1; j_call: TRBJ1-3; d_call: NA; cdr3_nt: TGCGCCAGTGCGGACAGCTCCGGAAACACCATATATTTT; cdr3_aa: CASADSSGNTIYF
clone_size: NA; v_call: TRBV29-1; j_call: TRBJ1-2; d_call: NA; cdr3_nt: TGCAGCTTCGTCGCTCCAGGCAACTATGGCTACACCTTC; cdr3_aa: CSFVAPGNYGYTF
clone_size: NA; v_call: TRBV19; j_call: TRBJ1-5; d_call: NA; cdr3_nt: TGTGCCAGTAGCGGCAGGATCAGCAATCAGCCCCAGCATTTT; cdr3_aa: CASSGRISNQPQHF
clone_size: NA; v_call: TRBV7-2; j_call: TRBJ2-3; d_call: NA; cdr3_nt: TGTGCCAGCAGCAGGGGCGGCTCACAGGCTACGCAGTATTTT; cdr3_aa: CASSRGGSQATQYF
clone_size: NA; v_call: TRBV19; j_call: TRBJ1-5; d_call: TRBD1; cdr3_nt: TGTGCCAGTAGTATCCGACAGGGACCCCAGCCCCAGCATTTT; cdr3_aa: CASSIRQGPQPQHF
clone_size: NA; v_call: TRBV7-3; j_call: TRBJ2-5; d_call: NA; cdr3_nt: TGTGCCAGCAGCTTACTAGGGGGGGCCGCAAAAGAGACCCAGTACTTC; cdr3_aa: CASSLLGGAAKETQYF
clone_size: NA; v_call: TRBV7-3; j_call: TRBJ2-7; d_call: NA; cdr3_nt: TGTGCCAGCAGCGCGGGGAGGTCTAACGGCGAGCAGTACTTC; cdr3_aa: CASSAGRSNGEQYF
clone_size: NA; v_call: TRBV19; j_call: TRBJ1-3; d_call: NA; cdr3_nt: TGTGCCACCTCCCCGAGGCGAAACACCATATATTTT; cdr3_aa: CATSPRRNTIYF
clone_size: once; v_call: TRBV12-5; j_call: TRBJ2-5; d_call: TRBD1; cdr3_nt: TGTGCTAGTGGTTCAGGACAGGGGGCCGCAGAGACCCAGTACTTC; cdr3_aa: CASGSGQGAAETQYF
clone_size: NA; v_call: TRBV4-3; j_call: TRBJ2-7; d_call: TRBD1; cdr3_nt: TGCGCCAGCAGTCAAACCCCGACAGGGGTCTACGAGCAGTACTTC; cdr3_aa: CASSQTPTGVYEQYF
clone_size: NA; v_call: TRBV7-8; j_call: TRBJ1-5; d_call: NA; cdr3_nt: TGTGCCAGCAGCTTAGCAGCTCAGGGTTTACAGCCCCAGCATTTT; cdr3_aa: CASSLAAQGLQPQHF
clone_size: NA; v_call: TRBV3-1/TRBV3-2; j_call: TRBJ2-2; d_call: TRBD2; cdr3_nt: TGTGCCAGCAGCCAAGGGGGGACTAGCGGAGCCGCGAACACCGGGGAGCTGTTTTTT; cdr3_aa: CASSQGGTSGAANTGELFF
clone_size: NA; v_call: TRBV5-5; j_call: TRBJ1-4; d_call: NA; cdr3_nt: TGTGCCAGCAGCCGTCGGGGGGGAACTAATGAAAAACTGTTTTTT; cdr3_aa: CASSRRGGTNEKLFF
clone_size: NA; v_call: TRBV2; j_call: TRBJ1-5; d_call: NA; cdr3_nt: TGTGCCAGCAGTGGAGACTCTAGCAATCAGCCCCAGCATTTT; cdr3_aa: CASSGDSSNQPQHF
clone_size: NA; v_call: TRBV28; j_call: TRBJ1-3; d_call: NA; cdr3_nt: TGTGCCACCAAAGGGTCTTCCTCGGGGGGAAACACCATATATTTT; cdr3_aa: CATKGSSSGGNTIYF
clone_size: NA; v_call: TRBV13; j_call: TRBJ2-1; d_call: TRBD2; cdr3_nt: TGTGCCAGCAGCTTAGCAGCGGGAGGGACCTACAATGAGCAGTTCTTC; cdr3_aa: CASSLAAGGTYNEQFF
clone_size: NA; v_call: TRBV6-6; j_call: TRBJ1-2; d_call: NA; cdr3_nt: TGTGCCAGCAGTTACTCCGGACAGACCAATGGCTACACCTTC; cdr3_aa: CASSYSGQTNGYTF
clone_size: NA; v_call: TRBV7-8; j_call: TRBJ2-7; d_call: NA; cdr3_nt: TGTGCCAGCAGTCCTAGCCTACTTAGTTCCTACGAGCAGTACTTC; cdr3_aa: CASSPSLLSSYEQYF
clone_size: NA; v_call: TRBV5-1; j_call: TRBJ1-2; d_call: NA; cdr3_nt: TGCGCCAGCAGCTTGGGCTCAGGGGAAGCGTATGGCTACACCTTC; cdr3_aa: CASSLGSGEAYGYTF
clone_size: NA; v_call: TRBV6-5; j_call: TRBJ1-3; d_call: TRBD1; cdr3_nt: TGTGCCAGCAGGCAGACAGGGGTATCTGGAAACACCATATATTTT; cdr3_aa: CASRQTGVSGNTIYF
clone_size: NA; v_call: TRBV6-5; j_call: TRBJ1-6; d_call: NA; cdr3_nt: TGTGCCACTACGAGCTCCTATAATTCACCCCTCCACTTT; cdr3_aa: CATTSSYNSPLHF